These 10 T cell receptor beta chains originate from one sample sequenced in a study of T cells in Graves' hyperthyroidism and ophthalmopathy. Amplification yielded TCR beta CDR3 regions, with RNA transcripts as the source. TCR CDR3 underwent first-round RT-PCR with the HTBI primer set. MiXCR, run by TCRdb on the multiplex PCR reads, gives a single entry per CDR3 protein. The sample holds 530,000 or so distinct CDR3 sequences; about 45% are singletons and the top ten take more than 7%. The sample consisted of peripheral blood or thyroid tissue (not recorded which). The receptors shown here come from a woman under 30 with Graves' hyperthyroidism.

The CDR3 loop is CSASPGTSGNYEQFF. CDR3 DNA: TGCAGTGCTTCACCCGGGACTAGCGGGAACTATGAGCAGTTCTTC. The chain combines TRBV20-1 with TRBJ2-7; TRBD2 matches 13 bases. The J call could be wrong; TRBJ2-1 is a better fit for the DNA end. Germline V gene data show CDR1 as DFQATT and CDR2 as SNEGSKA (reference sequence). This CDR3 is built from 15 residues.

This clonotype has a count of ten or more. The gene calls are TRBV19 and TRBJ1-2; D possibly corresponds to TRBD1 (5 bases). Trimming left V 2 bases short and J 1 base short, with 17 bases between. The germline V gene has CDR1 LNHDA and CDR2 SQIVND (reference sequence). CDR3 length: 17 residues. The chain's CDR3 is CASSISLRIGGNYGYTF. CDR3 nucleotide sequence: TGTGCCAGTAGTATATCCCTCCGAATCGGGGGTAACTATGGCTACACCTTC.

This clonotype showed up just once. The chain couples TRBV7-6 to TRBJ2-2, with D possibly being TRBD1 (5 bases). V lost 6 bases, J lost 8 bases, and 10 bases lay in between. The CDR3 has 12 amino acids. Germline CDR1 is SGHVS and CDR2 is FNYEAQ. The CDR3, as DNA: TGTGCCAGCAGTCGCAGGGATGGGGAGCTGTTTTTT. It specifies CASSRRDGELFF.

The rearrangement links TRBV7-9 to TRBJ1-5, with D tentatively TRBD1 (6 bases). The V gene lost 3 bases and the J gene lost 5 bases, with 11 bases spanning the gap. The CDR3 runs to 14 residues. Germline V gene sequence: CDR1 SEHNR, CDR2 FQNEAQ (reference sequence). CDR3 nucleotide sequence: TGTGCCAGCAGCTTTCAAGGGACATATCAGCCCCAGCATTTT. Translating it yields CASSFQGTYQPQHF.

This chain links TRBV2 with TRBJ1-2; D unresolved. In germline, CDR1 is SNHLY, CDR2 FYNNEI. Trimming removed 6 bases from V and 10 bases from J, with 12 bases in between. The CDR3 has 11 residues. CDR3 DNA: TGTGCCAGCAGCCCCCGTCGGGTCTACACCTTC. Translation gives CASSPRRVYTF.

This clonotype was detected many times. The rearrangement links TRBV9 to TRBJ2-7; 7 nucleotides line up with TRBD1. The CDR3 spans 16 residues. Germline CDR1 and CDR2: SGDLS and YYNGEE. The ends lost 0 bases at V and 0 bases at J; junction bases unmatched: 6. The CDR3, as DNA: TGTGCCAGCAGCGTAGGCCCGGGACAGAGCTCCTACGAGCAGTACTTC. This codes for CASSVGPGQSSYEQYF.

This clonotype has just one count. The chain has TRBV7-6 and TRBJ2-5; TRBD1 or TRBD2 may be the D gene (6 bases each). V dropped 5 bases and J dropped 2 bases, with 15 bases sitting between them. The length of the CDR3 is 15 residues. Germline V lookup: CDR1 SGHVS, CDR2 FNYEAQ. Here the CDR3 DNA reads TGTGCCAGCAGCAGGGGGGACGGCCCTCAAGAGACCCAGTACTTC. It specifies CASSRGDGPQETQYF. Full variable domain (outside the CDR3, taken from reference TRBV7-6 and TRBJ2-5): GAGVSQSPRYKVTKRGQDVALRCDPISGHVSLYWYRQALGQGPEFLTYFNYEAQQDKSGLPNDRFSAERPEGSISTLTIQRTEQRDSAMYRCASSRGDGPQETQYFGPGTRLLVL.

A remark on this clonotype: The junction does not match germline at one end; this may be a read error. The rearrangement uses TRBV11-1 and TRBJ1-1; D remains unclear. This CDR3 has 13 residues. Germline CDR1 and CDR2: SGHAT and FQDESV (reference sequence). As DNA, the CDR3 is TGTGCCAGCAGCGCTAATCGTTACATTGAAGCCTTCTTT. It is translated as CASSANRYIEAFF.

The rearrangement links TRBV7-9 to TRBJ1-6; the D gene is possibly TRBD1 (5 bases). V lost 5 bases and J lost 6, with 17 bases in between. The CDR3 is 16 amino acids. In germline, CDR1 is SEHNR, CDR2 FQNEAQ (reference sequence). CDR3 DNA sequence: TGTGCCAGCAGCCGGATGAAGACAGCGCCTAATTCACCCCTCCACTTT. As protein: CASSRMKTAPNSPLHF.

This clonotype was recorded only once. The chain's CDR3 is CASSADRGHGTGELFF. The CDR3 DNA follows: TGTGCCAGCAGCGCAGACAGGGGGCACGGCACCGGGGAGCTGTTTTTT. The genes are TRBV11-2 and TRBJ2-2; 10 bases line up with TRBD1. The CDR3 length is 16 residues. CDR1 is SGHAT, CDR2 FQNNGV, per germline. Trimming removed 5 bases from V and 4 bases from J; junction bases left unmatched: 7.